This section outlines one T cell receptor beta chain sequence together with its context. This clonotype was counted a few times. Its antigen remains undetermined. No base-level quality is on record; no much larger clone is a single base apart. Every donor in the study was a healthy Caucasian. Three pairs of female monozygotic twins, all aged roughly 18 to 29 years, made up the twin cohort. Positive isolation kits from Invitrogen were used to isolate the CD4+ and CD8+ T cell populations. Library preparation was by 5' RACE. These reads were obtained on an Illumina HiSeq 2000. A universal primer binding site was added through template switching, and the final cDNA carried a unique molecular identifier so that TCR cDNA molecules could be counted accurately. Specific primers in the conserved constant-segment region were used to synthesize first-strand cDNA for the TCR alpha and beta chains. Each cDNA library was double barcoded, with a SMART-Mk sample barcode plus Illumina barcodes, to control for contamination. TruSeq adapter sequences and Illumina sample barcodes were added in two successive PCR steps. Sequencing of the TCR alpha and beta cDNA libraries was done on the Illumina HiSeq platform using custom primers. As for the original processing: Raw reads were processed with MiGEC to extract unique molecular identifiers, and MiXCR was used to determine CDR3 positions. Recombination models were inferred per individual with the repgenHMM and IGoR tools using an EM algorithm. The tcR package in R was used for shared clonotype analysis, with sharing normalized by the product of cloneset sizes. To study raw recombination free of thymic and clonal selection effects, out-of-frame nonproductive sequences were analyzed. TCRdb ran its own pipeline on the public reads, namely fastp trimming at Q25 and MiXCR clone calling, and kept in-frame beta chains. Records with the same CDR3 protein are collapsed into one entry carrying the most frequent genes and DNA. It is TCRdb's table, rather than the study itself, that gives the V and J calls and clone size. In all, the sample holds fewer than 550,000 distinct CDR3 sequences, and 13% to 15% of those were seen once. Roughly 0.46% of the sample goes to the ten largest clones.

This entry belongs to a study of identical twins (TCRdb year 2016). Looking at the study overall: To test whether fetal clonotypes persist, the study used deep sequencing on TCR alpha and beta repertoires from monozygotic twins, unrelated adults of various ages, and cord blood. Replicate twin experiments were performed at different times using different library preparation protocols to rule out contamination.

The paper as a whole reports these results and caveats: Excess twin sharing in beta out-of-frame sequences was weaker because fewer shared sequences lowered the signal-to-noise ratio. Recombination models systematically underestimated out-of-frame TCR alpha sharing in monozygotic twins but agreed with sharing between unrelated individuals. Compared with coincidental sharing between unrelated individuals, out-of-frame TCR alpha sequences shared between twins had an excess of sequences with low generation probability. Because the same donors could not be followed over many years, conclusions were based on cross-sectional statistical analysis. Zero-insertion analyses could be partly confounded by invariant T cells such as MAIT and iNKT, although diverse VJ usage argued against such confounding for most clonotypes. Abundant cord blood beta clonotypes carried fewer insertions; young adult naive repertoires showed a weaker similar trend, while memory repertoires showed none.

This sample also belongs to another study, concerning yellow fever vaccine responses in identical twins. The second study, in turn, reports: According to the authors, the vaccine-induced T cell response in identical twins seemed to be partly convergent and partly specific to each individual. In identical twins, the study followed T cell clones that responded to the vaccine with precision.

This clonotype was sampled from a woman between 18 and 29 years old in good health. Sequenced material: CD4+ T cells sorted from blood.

The DNA is as follows: TGTGCCAGCAGTTTTTCCACTGAAGCTTTCTTT. It translates to CASSFSTEAFF. The receptor chain draws on TRBV12-3 or TRBV12-4 and TRBJ1-1; no D gene is confidently identified. The CDR3 numbers 11 residues from cysteine through phenylalanine. The CDR3 DNA has 33 bases and is translated from base 1. V is clipped by 3 bases and J by 4 bases, and the sequence between their germline boundaries is 3 bases long.